A single T cell receptor beta chain is shown here with its context. Its target antigen remains unknown. One base away there is no much larger clone; base qualities are not given. These data originate in a study of OX40 agonist ivuxolimab in advanced cancers. Concerning the study at large: Ivuxolimab was a fully human IgG2 agonistic monoclonal antibody targeting the costimulatory receptor OX40 (CD134). Intravenous ivuxolimab was administered to patients every 2 weeks at six dose levels: 0.01, 0.1, 0.3, 1.5, 3 and 10 mg/kg. Of the 52 patients in dose escalation, around 19 had hepatocellular carcinoma, approximately 15 had melanoma, 9 had renal cell carcinoma and 9 had head and neck cancer. In the dose-escalation cohort, 70% to 85% of patients were male, and the mean age was approximately 64 years, with a range of 23 to 79. Prior anti-PD-1, anti-PD-L1 or anti-CTLA-4 therapy was permitted, and approximately 41% of dose-escalation patients had received checkpoint inhibitors. Partial responses occurred in three dose-escalation patients, of whom one had hepatocellular carcinoma and two had cutaneous melanoma. Peripheral TCRbeta sequencing aimed to test whether ivuxolimab altered TCR sequence diversity and caused clonal T-cell expansion. The monotherapy dose-escalation portion (N ≈ 50 patients) of the phase I ivuxolimab trial is reported in the paper.

From its cysteine to its phenylalanine, the CDR3 spans 18 amino acids. Solely the CDR3 DNA is kept, with 54 bases framed from the first base. The junction shows trimming of 5 bases on V and 9 bases on J, and the gene matches do not reach 18 bases of it. According to the germline V gene (reference sequence), CDR1 reads PRHDT and CDR2 reads FYEKMQ. The trial excluded patients who had a history of autoimmune disease or who were on systemic immunosuppression. Peripheral blood for TCR sequencing was collected from all dose cohorts at baseline, on cycle 4 day 1, and on cycle 7 day 1. Samples came from an open-label, multicenter, first-in-human phase I dose-escalation trial of ivuxolimab. The trial enrolled adults with locally advanced or metastatic head and neck squamous cell, hepatocellular, melanoma or renal cell carcinoma. Before TCR sequencing, CD4+ T cells and CD8+ T cells from peripheral blood were sorted into separate populations.

Overall results and qualifications from the work: Antigen specificity was not determined for the clonally expanded peripheral T cells. In partial responders in the 0.1-3.0 mg/kg groups, normalized peripheral clonal expansion was found to be among the lowest, especially among CD8+ T cells. At doses of 0.1 to 3.0 mg/kg, clonal expansion of both CD4+ and CD8+ T cells in blood was seen between baseline and week 6. Low levels of normalized T-cell clonal expansion were also shown by some nonresponding patients. After ivuxolimab, more expanded clones were found on average in CD8+ T cells than in CD4+ T cells.

To sequence the TCRbeta CDR3 region, genomic DNA was isolated from the sorted cells. The immunoSEQ Assay was used for sequencing of TCRbeta CDR3 regions. Here the immuneACCESS table is served through TCRdb, limited to in-frame sequences with V and J called. Missing clones are a known gap in these copies; in checked studies unresolved V genes cover under half, and the rest lacks a known reason. Across this sample there are roughly 72,000 clones, with 85% to 90% seen only once. Of the sample, around 10% is held by the ten largest clones. The V and J genes are TRBV13 and TRBJ2-1; 11 central nucleotides agree with TRBD2. This sample comprised CD4+ or CD8+ T cells sorted from blood, obtained in a trial of the OX40 agonist ivuxolimab. The TCR sequence derives from an adult with an advanced solid tumor such as melanoma, head and neck, liver or kidney cancer. The DNA reads TGTGCCAGCAGCGTCCGACTTTTTCTAGCGGGGGGTGATTTTGAGCAGTTCTTC. Protein translation: CASSVRLFLAGGDFEQFF.